This T cell receptor beta chain was identified during a study of blood T cell repertoires in COVID-19. At the level of the study: T cells, B-cell-depleted T cells, or PBMCs supplied cDNA or gDNA.

Seattle researchers signed up patients amid active infection and tracked them longitudinally. Clones were sequenced by immunoSEQ multiplex PCR, and TCRdb holds only the in-frame ones, with some missing. In the table there are tens of thousands of clones, roughly 87% of which are singletons. Germline V gene data show CDR1 as MNHEY and CDR2 as SMNVEV (reference sequence). V was clipped by 1 base and J by 0 bases; unmatched bases: 7. The CDR3 runs to 18 residues. This clone has a single count. This sequence originates from a woman of 80 years or more with COVID-19, enrolled during active disease. The sequenced sample consisted of peripheral blood. The chain links TRBV27 to TRBJ2-2; 8 positions match TRBD2. The CDR3 spells CASSLWAGGPANTGELFF. The DNA for the CDR3 is TGTGCCAGCAGTTTATGGGCGGGGGGCCCCGCGAACACCGGGGAGCTGTTTTTT.